One sample yielded the 25 T cell receptor beta chains listed below, sequenced in a study of blood T cell repertoires in COVID-19. Sequencing used immunoSEQ multiplex PCR; TCRdb keeps in-frame clones, though not all of them. The repertoire holds fewer than 400,000 clones, with approximately 83% as singletons. Sequencing used PBMCs or T cells enriched from blood (not recorded which). Receptors originate from a man aged 25-45 years who had recovered from COVID-19.

This chain uses TRBV11-2 with TRBJ2-3; a weak D match, TRBD2 (5 bases). The CDR3 is made up of 13 amino acids. Germline-derived CDR1 and CDR2 are SGHAT and FQNNGV. V was cut by 1 base and J by 6 bases, with 8 bases left in between. DNA for the CDR3: TGTGCCAGCAGCTTAGGGACTTACGATACGCAGTATTTT. Translated, it gives CASSLGTYDTQYF.

This clone turned up a few times. The chain is built from TRBV25-1 and TRBJ2-2; D might be TRBD2 (6 bases). Per the germline V gene, CDR1 is MGHDK and CDR2 is SYGVNS. The CDR3 is made up of 13 amino acids. Trimming removed 7 bases from V and 5 bases from J, with 11 bases in between. The CDR3 bases are TGTGCCAGCACTACGGGGGTGACCGGGGAGCTGTTTTTT. Amino acid sequence: CASTTGVTGELFF. The full variable domain, its missing parts supplied by reference TRBV25-1 and TRBJ2-2, is EADIYQTPRYLVIGTGKKITLECSQTMGHDKMYWYQQDPGMELHLIHYSYGVNSTEKGDLSSESTVSRIRTEHFPLTLESARPSHTSQYLCASTTGVTGELFFGEGSRLTVL.

The chain joins TRBV2 to TRBJ2-1, with 9 nucleotides matching TRBD1. The V gene end was trimmed by 6 bases and the J gene end by 4 bases; junction bases not matched to a gene: 7. This CDR3 is built from 15 residues. CDR1 is SNHLY and CDR2 is FYNNEI in the germline V gene. The CDR3 DNA reads as TGTGCCAGCAGCCCATTACAGGGGGCTTACAATGAGCAGTTCTTC. Translated: CASSPLQGAYNEQFF.

This clone is a singleton in its sample. The gene calls are TRBV4-3 and TRBJ2-5, with 8 bases lining up with TRBD2. Germline V gene lookup returns CDR1 LGHNA and CDR2 YSLEER. V lost 0 bases, J lost 1 base, and 4 bases stayed unmatched. This CDR3 is built from 16 residues. The CDR3 sequence is CASSQEFRGGQETQYF. The CDR3 DNA reads TGCGCCAGCAGCCAAGAGTTCCGGGGGGGCCAAGAGACCCAGTACTTC.

The chain uses TRBV5-8 and TRBJ1-5, with TRBD1 identical over 8 bases. Germline CDR1 and CDR2: SGHTS and YDEGEE. The trim removed 5 bases at V and 2 bases at J, leaving 21 bases unmatched. The length of the CDR3 is 20 residues. The CDR3 loop reads CASRPKDRGITRWRNQPQHF. CDR3 DNA: TGTGCCAGCAGACCGAAAGACAGGGGAATTACAAGATGGCGCAATCAGCCCCAGCATTTT.

The V call is TRBV5-1, the J call TRBJ1-1; 7 bases align to TRBD1. CDR1 is SGHRS, CDR2 YFSETQ, per germline. The length of the CDR3 is 17 residues. Unmatched junction bases numbered 14, after V lost 4 bases and J lost 2 bases. For the CDR3, the DNA is TGCGCCAGCAGCCGGCAGGGGGACAGCGCGTTTAACACTGAAGCTTTCTTT. This encodes CASSRQGDSAFNTEAFF.

The chain combines TRBV9 with TRBJ1-1; 7 bases fit TRBD1. The CDR3 is made up of 14 amino acids. V lost 3 bases, J lost 3 bases, and 5 bases stayed unmatched. Germline CDR1 and CDR2: SGDLS and YYNGEE. The CDR3: CASSATGMDTEAFF. Here the CDR3 DNA reads TGTGCCAGCAGCGCGACAGGGATGGACACTGAAGCTTTCTTT.

The chain employs TRBV9 and TRBJ1-5, with a weak D call TRBD1 (6 bases). Germline CDR1 SGDLS, CDR2 YYNGEE. V lost 4 bases and J lost 7, with 21 bases in between. This CDR3 region has 16 residues. Written as DNA, the CDR3 is TGTGCCAGCAGCATTCACAGGGATGGGAACAGACAGCCCCAGCATTTT. Amino acids: CASSIHRDGNRQPQHF.

This chain uses TRBV4-1 with TRBJ1-3; 7 positions agree with TRBD1. CDR1 MGHRA and CDR2 YSYEKL come from the germline V gene. The CDR3 length is 14 residues. V trimming: 2 bases; J trimming: 9 bases; junction bases outside the gene matches: 7. The DNA of the CDR3 is TGCGCCAGCAGCCAACCCACAGGGGTCGGCACCATATATTTT. Its protein is CASSQPTGVGTIYF.

The table lists this clone with a few counts. V usage is TRBV20-1 and J usage is TRBJ2-1, with D hard to call. Trimming removed 8 bases from V and 2 bases from J, with 7 bases in between. The CDR3 contains 11 residues. Germline assignment: CDR1 DFQATT and CDR2 SNEGSKA (reference sequence). CDR3 in amino acids: CSPTTYNEQFF. CDR3 sequence (DNA): TGCAGTCCGACAACCTACAATGAGCAGTTCTTC.

This chain uses TRBV5-4 with TRBJ1-1; 8 bases are a match to TRBD1. The V and J ends lost 2 bases and 11 bases, in that order; junction bases with no gene match: 8. The CDR3 is 13 amino acids. The germline V gene has CDR1 SGHNT and CDR2 YYREEE (reference sequence). CDR3 protein: CASSFAGGIEAFF. The DNA for the CDR3 is TGTGCCAGCAGCTTCGCAGGGGGCATTGAGGCTTTCTTT.

V gene TRBV15 combines with J gene TRBJ1-5; no clear D. There are 13 residues in the CDR3. CDR1 is LNHNV and CDR2 is YYDKDF in the germline V gene (reference sequence). V lost 8 bases, J lost 3 bases, and 11 bases lay in between. CDR3 protein: CATSSGFNQPQHF. The DNA for the CDR3 is TGTGCCACCTCAAGCGGTTTCAATCAGCCCCAGCATTTT.

This CDR3 is CASKKTGTSWNEQYF. Here the CDR3 DNA reads TGTGCCAGCAAAAAAACCGGGACTAGTTGGAACGAGCAGTACTTC. The V gene is TRBV6-5, the J gene TRBJ2-7, with 8 bases that match TRBD2. The CDR3 is 15 amino acids. Looked up from germline, CDR1 is MNHEY and CDR2 is SVGAGI. J gave up 5 bases and V 7 bases, and 13 bases lay outside the gene matches.

V usage is TRBV12-3 or TRBV12-4 and J usage is TRBJ2-7; D is undetermined. The ends were cut back, 8 bases at V and 5 bases at J, with 7 bases in the middle. This CDR3 region has 10 residues. The chain's CDR3 is CASARNEQYF. The CDR3, as DNA: TGTGCCAGCGCTAGGAACGAGCAGTACTTC.

The chain recombines TRBV5-1 with TRBJ1-2; TRBD1 aligns across 7 bases. This CDR3 region has 15 residues. Germline values: CDR1 SGHRS, CDR2 YFSETQ. The V segment lost 2 bases and the J segment 3 bases; nucleotides outside the gene matches: 7. The DNA for the CDR3 is TGCGCCAGCAGCTTATGGGTAGGGACAGACTATGGCTACACCTTC. Its protein is CASSLWVGTDYGYTF.

This chain links TRBV7-2 with TRBJ2-2, with D unclear. V was clipped by 8 bases and J by 2 bases, with 9 bases between them. The germline gives CDR1 SGHTA, CDR2 FQGNSA. The CDR3 consists of 13 residues. This CDR3 is CASLRPNTGELFF. As DNA, the CDR3 is TGTGCCAGCTTGAGGCCTAACACCGGGGAGCTGTTTTTT.

The genes are TRBV5-1 and TRBJ2-3; 10 bases agree with TRBD2. From germline, CDR1 is SGHRS and CDR2 YFSETQ. The CDR3 has 14 residues. Unmatched junction bases numbered 3, after V lost 3 bases and J lost 5 bases. This chain's CDR3 is CASSSLAGEDTQYF. The CDR3 nucleotides are TGCGCCAGCAGCTCTCTAGCGGGGGAAGATACGCAGTATTTT.

The rearrangement links TRBV7-9 to TRBJ1-5; D unresolved. Trimming pared 3 bases from V and 5 bases from J, leaving 8 bases between. The germline gives CDR1 SEHNR, CDR2 FQNEAQ (reference sequence). This CDR3 has 13 residues. The CDR3 nucleotides read TGTGCCAGCAGCTTGGGCCCGGATCAGCCCCAGCATTTT. Translation: CASSLGPDQPQHF.

This rearrangement joins TRBV5-4 to TRBJ2-2; D might be TRBD2 (6 bases). The V end was cut by 4 bases, the J end by 7 bases, with 11 bases between. The CDR3 consists of 13 residues. CDR1 SGHNT and CDR2 YYREEE come from the germline V gene (reference sequence). The DNA of the CDR3 is TGTGCCAGCAGCATAGGGCGGGGCGGGGAGCTGTTTTTT. Translating it yields CASSIGRGGELFF.

The chain has TRBV11-3 and TRBJ2-5; 10 bases align to TRBD2. In germline, CDR1 is SGHNT, CDR2 YENEEA. CDR3 size: 17 residues. With V trimmed by 0 bases and J by 1 base, 5 bases remained unmatched. In nucleotides, the CDR3 is TGTGCCAGCAGCTTAGAAGTCCTAGCGGGGGTCCAAGAGACCCAGTACTTC. Protein: CASSLEVLAGVQETQYF.

In its sample, this clone was seen a few times. The chain is built from TRBV19 and TRBJ1-1, with 8 bases fitting TRBD1. Trimming removed 7 bases from V and 0 bases from J; junction bases left unmatched: 10. The V gene's germline CDR1 is LNHDA and CDR2 SQIVND (reference sequence). CDR3 size: 16 residues. CDR3 bases: TGTGCCAGTATCCCGGCCAGGGGGCACATGAACACTGAAGCTTTCTTT. Its protein is CASIPARGHMNTEAFF.

The chain has TRBV7-9 and TRBJ2-7; D possibly corresponds to TRBD1 (6 bases). The CDR3 has 14 amino acids. CDR1 and CDR2 (germline): SEHNR, FQNEAQ (reference sequence). The ends were cut back, 5 bases at V and 0 bases at J, with 11 bases in the middle. The CDR3 DNA sequence: TGTGCCAGCAGCCTGAAACAGGGCTCCTACGAGCAGTACTTC. Its translation is CASSLKQGSYEQYF.

The chain combines TRBV11-2 with TRBJ2-3, with 7 bases identical to TRBD1. The CDR3 loop spans 15 amino acids. The germline V gene encodes CDR1 SGHAT and CDR2 FQNNGV. The V and J ends lost 4 bases and 1 base, in that order; junction bases with no gene match: 5. CDR3 in DNA: TGTGCCAGCAGCTCCAGGGGGACCCGCACAGATACGCAGTATTTT. Translation: CASSSRGTRTDTQYF.

This clone was counted a single time. The J gene is TRBJ1-4, the V gene TRBV12-3 or TRBV12-4; the D is unclear. Trimming stripped 4 bases from V and 7 bases from J, with 10 bases between. This CDR3 has 13 amino acids. In DNA form, the CDR3 reads TGTGCCAGCAGTTCCCCCTACGGTGAAAAACTGTTTTTT. This encodes CASSSPYGEKLFF.

CDR3: CASMRRKDQPQHF. CDR3 in DNA: TGTGCCAGCATGCGGAGAAAGGATCAGCCCCAGCATTTT. The genes are TRBV6-5 and TRBJ1-5; D is unresolved. CDR3 length: 13 amino acids. CDR1 MNHEY and CDR2 SVGAGI come from the germline V gene. The V gene lost 7 bases and the J gene lost 5 bases, with 12 bases spanning the gap.